The rows below give T cell receptor beta chains drawn from one sample of a study of shared clonotypes between healthy human individuals. This table comes from immunoSEQ multiplex PCR, and its TCRdb copy is limited to in-frame clones, with some not included. The sample lists some 2,000,000 clones; about 95% were seen once. The source material was naive CD8+ T cells sorted from blood. The receptors here all came from a man younger than 35 in good health. CDR3s include the opening cysteine and the closing phenylalanine or tryptophan. Each record gives: J gene, V gene, CDR3 protein.

TRBJ1-6 TRBV15 CATSRDASSSYNSPLHF
TRBJ2-1 TRBV5-4 CASSLSIAGAWGEQFF
TRBJ1-4 TRBV15 CATSRGGESEKLFF
TRBJ2-7 TRBV6-5 CASSFSSGSLWGEQYF
TRBJ2-7 TRBV7-8 CASSLGTGTEQYF
TRBJ1-2 TRBV27 CASGQTVGRANYGYTF
TRBJ2-7 TRBV28 CASSFRGHQFYEQYF
TRBJ2-3 TRBV4-3 CASSQDESAIGGTDTQYF
TRBJ2-3 TRBV4-3 CASSQEPGLAGVDTQYF
TRBJ1-1 TRBV11-2 CASSLQNTEAFF
TRBJ2-7 TRBV7-9 CASSPIGGTYEQYF
TRBJ2-5 TRBV10-3 CAISESAVETQYF
TRBJ2-7 TRBV10-2 CASSGLAGGLSYEQYF
TRBJ2-5 TRBV5-4 CASSLRAQETQYF
TRBJ1-2 TRBV6-5 CARRARDRRRCGYTF
TRBJ2-3 TRBV9 CASSVGERSHLDTQYF
TRBJ1-1 TRBV2 CASFFSTEAFF
TRBJ2-3 TRBV2 CASSGSSLGGTDTQYF
TRBJ2-7 TRBV29-1 CSVESAEAGQDYEQYF
TRBJ2-7 TRBV29-1 CSVVGTDGNEQYF
TRBJ2-3 TRBV4-3 CASSQVFLAGRDTQYF
TRBJ2-2 TRBV9 CASSPRRGYSNTGELFF
TRBJ1-6 TRBV6-6 CASMEGRLNSPLHF
TRBJ2-4 TRBV7-9 CASSLGSSGGAKNIQYF
TRBJ2-1 TRBV15 CATSRERRDPYNEQFF
TRBJ2-1 TRBV9 CASSVGAGSSNEQFF
TRBJ2-1 TRBV13 CASSLATGDEQFF
TRBJ1-1 TRBV10-3 CAISGDAEAFF
TRBJ2-1 TRBV5-6 CASSLAIDLRYNEQFF
TRBJ2-7 TRBV5-8 CASSLKVYFSYEQYF
TRBJ2-7 TRBV5-1 CASSWGTGTYEQYF
TRBJ2-1 TRBV2 CASRITSGGAFYNEQFF
TRBJ2-1 TRBV9 CASSAYRDWDNEQFF
TRBJ2-1 TRBV10-3 CAISEPGTGVEQFF
TRBJ2-7 TRBV1 CTSSLLVEAGGPAVLYEQYF
TRBJ2-7 TRBV5-4 CASRWDLNYEQYF
TRBJ1-1 TRBV28 CASTLRSRRLVPFF
TRBJ2-5 TRBV7-2 CASSLEQGWETQYF
TRBJ2-7 TRBV13 CASTPGGPSYEQYF
TRBJ1-4 TRBV7-8 CASSSYKETNEKLFF
TRBJ1-3 TRBV7-9 CASSFGGNTIYF
TRBJ1-1 TRBV13 CASSLVGGQGNTEAFF
TRBJ2-7 TRBV5-6 CASSLANWGQGMVAYEQYF
TRBJ2-1 TRBV27 CASSFDHLAGGPGQSYNEQFF
TRBJ2-2 TRBV5-1 CASSLIAGNTGELFF
TRBJ1-4 TRBV6-6 CASSKGEKLFF
TRBJ2-7 TRBV19 CASSIGDSPHYEQYF
TRBJ2-1 TRBV27 CASSFQPSGIVYEQFF
TRBJ1-2 TRBV5-1 CASSLEAALYGYTF
TRBJ2-1 TRBV6-5 CASSPVGAGTEQFF
TRBJ1-5 TRBV19 CASSIGQGLNQPQHF
TRBJ2-1 TRBV7-8 CASSLLAGTYNEQFF
TRBJ2-7 TRBV2 CASSEGTVSSYEQYF